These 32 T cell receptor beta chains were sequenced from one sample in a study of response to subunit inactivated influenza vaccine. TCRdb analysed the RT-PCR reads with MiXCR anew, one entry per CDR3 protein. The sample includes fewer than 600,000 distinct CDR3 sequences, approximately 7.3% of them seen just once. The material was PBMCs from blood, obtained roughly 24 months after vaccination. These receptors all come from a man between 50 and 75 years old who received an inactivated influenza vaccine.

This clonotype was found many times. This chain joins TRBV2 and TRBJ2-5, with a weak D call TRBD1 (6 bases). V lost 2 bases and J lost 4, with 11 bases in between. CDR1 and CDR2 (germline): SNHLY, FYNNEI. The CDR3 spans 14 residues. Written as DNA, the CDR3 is TGTGCCAGCAGTGAAACAGGGTTTCCAGAGACCCAGTACTTC. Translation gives CASSETGFPETQYF. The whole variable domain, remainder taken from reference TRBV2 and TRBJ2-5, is EPEVTQTPSHQVTQMGQEVILRCVPISNHLYFYWYRQILGQKVEFLVSFYNNEISEKSEIFDDQFSVERPDGSNFTLKIRSTKLEDSAMYFCASSETGFPETQYFGPGTRLLVL.

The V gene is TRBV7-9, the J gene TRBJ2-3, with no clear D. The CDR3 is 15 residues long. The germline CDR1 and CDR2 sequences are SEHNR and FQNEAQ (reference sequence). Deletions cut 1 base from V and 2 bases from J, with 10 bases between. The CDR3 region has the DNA TGTGCCAGCAGCTTAGGTACTTCTTACACAGATACGCAGTATTTT. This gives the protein CASSLGTSYTDTQYF.

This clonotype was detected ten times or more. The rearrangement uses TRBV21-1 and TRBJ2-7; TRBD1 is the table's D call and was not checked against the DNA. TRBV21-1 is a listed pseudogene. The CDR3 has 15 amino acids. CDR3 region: CASEPRGGRAHEQYF. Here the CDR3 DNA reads TGTGCCAGCGAACCCAGGGGCGGGAGGGCCCACGAGCAGTACTTC.

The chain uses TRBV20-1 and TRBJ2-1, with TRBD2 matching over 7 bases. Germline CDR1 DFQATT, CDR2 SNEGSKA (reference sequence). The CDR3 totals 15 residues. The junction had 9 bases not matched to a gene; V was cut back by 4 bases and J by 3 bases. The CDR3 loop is CSAKSPGTNYNEQFF. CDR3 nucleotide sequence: TGCAGTGCTAAAAGTCCGGGGACTAACTACAATGAGCAGTTCTTC.

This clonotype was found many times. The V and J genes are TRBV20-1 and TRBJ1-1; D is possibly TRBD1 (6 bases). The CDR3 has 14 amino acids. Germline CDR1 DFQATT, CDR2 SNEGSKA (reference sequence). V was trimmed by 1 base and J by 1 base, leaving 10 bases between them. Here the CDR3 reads CSARVGTQNTEAFF. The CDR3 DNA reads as TGCAGTGCTAGAGTCGGGACACAGAACACTGAAGCTTTCTTT.

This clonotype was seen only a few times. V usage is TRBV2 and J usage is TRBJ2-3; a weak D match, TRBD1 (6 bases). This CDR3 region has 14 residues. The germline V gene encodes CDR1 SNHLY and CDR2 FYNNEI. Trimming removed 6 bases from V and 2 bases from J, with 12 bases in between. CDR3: CASRGQTNTDTQYF. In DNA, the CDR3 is TGTGCCAGCAGGGGACAAACGAACACAGATACGCAGTATTTT.

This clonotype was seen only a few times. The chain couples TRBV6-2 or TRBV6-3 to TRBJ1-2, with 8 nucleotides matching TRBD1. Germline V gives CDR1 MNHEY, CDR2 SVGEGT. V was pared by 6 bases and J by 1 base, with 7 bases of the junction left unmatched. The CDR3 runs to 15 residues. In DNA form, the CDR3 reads TGTGCCAGCAGCGGGCAGGGGGCTGTTAACTATGGCTACACCTTC. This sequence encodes CASSGQGAVNYGYTF.

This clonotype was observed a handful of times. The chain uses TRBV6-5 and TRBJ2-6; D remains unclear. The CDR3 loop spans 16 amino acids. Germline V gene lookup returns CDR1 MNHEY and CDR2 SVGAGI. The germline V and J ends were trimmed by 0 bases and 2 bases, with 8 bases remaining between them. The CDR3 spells CASSYSGLPGANVLTF. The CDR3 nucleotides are TGTGCCAGCAGTTACTCAGGGTTGCCTGGGGCCAACGTCCTGACTTTC.

The CDR3 here is CASSDRGRGEQFF. DNA of the CDR3: TGTGCCAGCAGCGACAGGGGCAGGGGTGAGCAGTTCTTC. The rearrangement uses TRBV12-3 or TRBV12-4 and TRBJ2-1; 8 bases line up with TRBD1. The CDR3 runs 13 residues. V gave up 6 bases and J gave up 9 bases; unmatched junction bases: 7.

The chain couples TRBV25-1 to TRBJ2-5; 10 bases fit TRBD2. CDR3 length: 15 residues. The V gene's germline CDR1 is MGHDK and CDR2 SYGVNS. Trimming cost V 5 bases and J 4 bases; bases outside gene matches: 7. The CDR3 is CASSPSGGSGETQYF. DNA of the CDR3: TGTGCCAGCAGTCCTAGCGGGGGTTCAGGAGAGACCCAGTACTTC. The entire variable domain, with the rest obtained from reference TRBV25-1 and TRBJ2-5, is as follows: EADIYQTPRYLVIGTGKKITLECSQTMGHDKMYWYQQDPGMELHLIHYSYGVNSTEKGDLSSESTVSRIRTEHFPLTLESARPSHTSQYLCASSPSGGSGETQYFGPGTRLLVL.

CDR3 sequence: CSVGRTVPGELFF. The CDR3 DNA is TGCAGCGTCGGACGGACGGTCCCCGGGGAGCTGTTTTTT. The chain has TRBV29-1 and TRBJ2-2; D unclear. With 6 bases removed from V and 6 bases from J, the gap between germline ends came to 14 bases. The CDR3 has 13 residues. Germline loops: CDR1 SQVTM, CDR2 ANQGSEA.

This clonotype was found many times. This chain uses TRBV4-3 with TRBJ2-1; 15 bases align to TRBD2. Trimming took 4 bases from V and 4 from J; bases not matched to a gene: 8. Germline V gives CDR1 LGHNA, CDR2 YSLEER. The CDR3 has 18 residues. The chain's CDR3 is CASSPRTSGGGLYNEQFF. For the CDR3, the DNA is TGCGCCAGCAGCCCTAGGACTAGCGGGGGGGGGTTATACAATGAGCAGTTCTTC.

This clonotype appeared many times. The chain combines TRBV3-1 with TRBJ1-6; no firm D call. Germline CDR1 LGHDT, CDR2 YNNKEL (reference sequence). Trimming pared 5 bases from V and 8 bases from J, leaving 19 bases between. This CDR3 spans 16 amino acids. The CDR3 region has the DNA TGTGCCAGCAGCAATAATACGATCAGTCGGCATTCACCCCTCCACTTT. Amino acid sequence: CASSNNTISRHSPLHF.

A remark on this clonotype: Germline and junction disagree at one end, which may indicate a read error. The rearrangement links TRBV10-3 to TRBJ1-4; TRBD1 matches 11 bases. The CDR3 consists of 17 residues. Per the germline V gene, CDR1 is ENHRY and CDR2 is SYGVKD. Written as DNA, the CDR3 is TGTGCCATCAGTAATGGACAGGGGGCACGGGGTAATGAAAAACTGGTTTTT. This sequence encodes CAISNGQGARGNEKLVF.

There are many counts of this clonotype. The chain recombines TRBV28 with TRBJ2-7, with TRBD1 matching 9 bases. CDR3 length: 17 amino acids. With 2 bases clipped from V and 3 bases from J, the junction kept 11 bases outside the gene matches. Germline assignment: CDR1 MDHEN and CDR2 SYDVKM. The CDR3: CASSLGPRDRVNYEQYF. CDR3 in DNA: TGTGCCAGCAGTTTAGGCCCCCGGGACAGGGTAAACTACGAGCAGTACTTC.

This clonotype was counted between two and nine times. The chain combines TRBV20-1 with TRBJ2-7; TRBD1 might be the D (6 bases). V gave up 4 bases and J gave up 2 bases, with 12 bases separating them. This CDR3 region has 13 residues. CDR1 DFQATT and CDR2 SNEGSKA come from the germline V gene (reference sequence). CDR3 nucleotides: TGCAGTGCTAAAACAGGGAATCCCTACGAGCAGTACTTC. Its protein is CSAKTGNPYEQYF.

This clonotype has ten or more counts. The CDR3 coding sequence is TGTGCCAGCAGCTTAGTCAGGCACACAGATACGCAGTATTTT. Translation gives CASSLVRHTDTQYF. The chain links TRBV7-2 to TRBJ2-3; the D is unclear. Trimming took off 1 base at V and 2 bases at J, with 7 bases between the two ends. CDR1 is SGHTA and CDR2 is FQGNSA in the germline V gene. The CDR3 is 14 residues long.

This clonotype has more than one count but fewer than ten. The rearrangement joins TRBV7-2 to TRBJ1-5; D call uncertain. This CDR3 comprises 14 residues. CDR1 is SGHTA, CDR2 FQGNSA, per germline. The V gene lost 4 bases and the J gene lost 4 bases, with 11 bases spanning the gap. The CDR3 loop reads CASSSSLRNQPQHF. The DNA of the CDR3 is TGTGCCAGCAGCTCCTCATTAAGAAATCAGCCCCAGCATTTT.

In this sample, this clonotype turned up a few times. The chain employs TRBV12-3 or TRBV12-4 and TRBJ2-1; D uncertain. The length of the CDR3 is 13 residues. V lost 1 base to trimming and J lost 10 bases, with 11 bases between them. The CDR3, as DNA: TGTGCCAGCAGTTTAGTAGCTGAAACAGAGCAGTTCTTC. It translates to CASSLVAETEQFF.

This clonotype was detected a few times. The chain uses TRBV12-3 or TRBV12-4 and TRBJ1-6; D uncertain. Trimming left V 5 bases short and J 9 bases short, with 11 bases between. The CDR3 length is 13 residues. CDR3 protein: CASSIGSGSPLHF. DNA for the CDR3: TGTGCCAGCAGTATCGGATCGGGTTCACCCCTCCACTTT.

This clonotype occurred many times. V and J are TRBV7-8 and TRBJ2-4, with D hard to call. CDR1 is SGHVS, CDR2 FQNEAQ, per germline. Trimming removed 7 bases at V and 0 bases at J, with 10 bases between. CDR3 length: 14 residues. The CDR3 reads CASTALTAKNIQYF. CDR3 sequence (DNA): TGTGCCAGCACAGCACTTACAGCCAAAAACATTCAGTACTTC.

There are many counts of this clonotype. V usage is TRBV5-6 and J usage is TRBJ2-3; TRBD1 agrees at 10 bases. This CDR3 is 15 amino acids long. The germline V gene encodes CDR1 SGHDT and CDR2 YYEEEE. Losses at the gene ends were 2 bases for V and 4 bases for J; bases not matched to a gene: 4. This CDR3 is CASSFGTGVPDTQYF. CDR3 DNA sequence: TGTGCCAGCAGCTTCGGGACAGGGGTGCCAGATACGCAGTATTTT.

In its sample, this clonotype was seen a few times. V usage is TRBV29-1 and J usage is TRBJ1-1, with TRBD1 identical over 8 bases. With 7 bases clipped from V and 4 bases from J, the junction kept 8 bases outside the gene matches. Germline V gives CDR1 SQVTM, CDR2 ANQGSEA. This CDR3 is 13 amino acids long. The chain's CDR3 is CSAQGQVGTEAFF. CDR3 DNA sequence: TGCAGCGCGCAGGGACAGGTTGGCACTGAAGCTTTCTTT.

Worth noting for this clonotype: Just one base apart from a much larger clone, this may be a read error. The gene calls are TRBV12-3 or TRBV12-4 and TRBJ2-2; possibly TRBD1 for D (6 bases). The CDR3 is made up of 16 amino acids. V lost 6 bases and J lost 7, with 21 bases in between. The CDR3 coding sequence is TGTGCCAGCAGATACAGGGATCCCCCTCGTGGCGGGGAGCTGTTTTTT. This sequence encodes CASRYRDPPRGGELFF.

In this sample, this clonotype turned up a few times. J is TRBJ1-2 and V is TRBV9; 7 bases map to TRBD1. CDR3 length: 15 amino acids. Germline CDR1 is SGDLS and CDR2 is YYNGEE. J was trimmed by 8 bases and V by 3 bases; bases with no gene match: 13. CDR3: CASSAQGGTPGGYTF. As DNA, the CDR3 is TGTGCCAGCAGCGCCCAGGGGGGGACCCCAGGAGGCTACACCTTC. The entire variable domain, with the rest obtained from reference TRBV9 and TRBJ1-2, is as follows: DSGVTQTPKHLITATGQRVTLRCSPRSGDLSVYWYQQSLDQGLQFLIQYYNGEERAKGNILERFSAQQFPDLHSELNLSSLELGDSALYFCASSAQGGTPGGYTFGSGTRLTVV.

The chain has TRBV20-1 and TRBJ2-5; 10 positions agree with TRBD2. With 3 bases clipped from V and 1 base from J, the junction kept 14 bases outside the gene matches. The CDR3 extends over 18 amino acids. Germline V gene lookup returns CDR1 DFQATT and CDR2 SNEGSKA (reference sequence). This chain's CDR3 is CSARPFSGRGGSQETQYF. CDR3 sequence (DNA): TGCAGTGCTAGGCCCTTCAGCGGGAGGGGGGGTAGCCAAGAGACCCAGTACTTC.

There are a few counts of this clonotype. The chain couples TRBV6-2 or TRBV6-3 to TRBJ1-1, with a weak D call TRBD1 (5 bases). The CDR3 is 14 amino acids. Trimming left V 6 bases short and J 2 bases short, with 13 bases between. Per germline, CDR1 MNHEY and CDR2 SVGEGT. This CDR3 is CASSRRGVNTEAFF. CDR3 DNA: TGTGCCAGCAGCCGACGGGGGGTTAACACTGAAGCTTTCTTT.

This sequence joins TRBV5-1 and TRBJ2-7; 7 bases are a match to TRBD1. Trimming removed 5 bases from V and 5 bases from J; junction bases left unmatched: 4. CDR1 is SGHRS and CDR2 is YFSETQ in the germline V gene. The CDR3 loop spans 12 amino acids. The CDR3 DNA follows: TGCGCCAGCAGTCGTACAGGGGACGAGCAGTACTTC. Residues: CASSRTGDEQYF.

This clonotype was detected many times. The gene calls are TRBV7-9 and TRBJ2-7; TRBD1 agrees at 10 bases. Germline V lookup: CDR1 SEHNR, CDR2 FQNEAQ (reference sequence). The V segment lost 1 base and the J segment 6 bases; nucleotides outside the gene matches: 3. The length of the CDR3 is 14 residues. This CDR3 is CASSLGQGALEQYF. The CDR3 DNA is TGTGCCAGCAGCTTAGGACAGGGGGCCCTCGAGCAGTACTTC.

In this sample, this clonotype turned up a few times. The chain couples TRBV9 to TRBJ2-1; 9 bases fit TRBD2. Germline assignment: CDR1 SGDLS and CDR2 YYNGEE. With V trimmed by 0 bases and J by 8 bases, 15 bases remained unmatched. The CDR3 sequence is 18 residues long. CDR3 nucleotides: TGTGCCAGCAGCGTAGGGCTGGGCGGGAGGGCCACACAGGATGAGCAGTTCTTC. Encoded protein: CASSVGLGGRATQDEQFF. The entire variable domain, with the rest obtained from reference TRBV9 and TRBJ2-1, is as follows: DSGVTQTPKHLITATGQRVTLRCSPRSGDLSVYWYQQSLDQGLQFLIQYYNGEERAKGNILERFSAQQFPDLHSELNLSSLELGDSALYFCASSVGLGGRATQDEQFFGPGTRLTVL.

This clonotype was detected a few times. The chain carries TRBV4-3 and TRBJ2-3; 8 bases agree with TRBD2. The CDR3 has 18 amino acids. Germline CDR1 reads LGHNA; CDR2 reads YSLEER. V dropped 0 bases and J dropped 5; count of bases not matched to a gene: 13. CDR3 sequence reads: CASSQEPPPGRAGDTQYF. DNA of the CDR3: TGCGCCAGCAGCCAAGAACCCCCCCCCGGGAGGGCTGGAGATACGCAGTATTTT.

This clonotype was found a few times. CDR3 DNA sequence: TGTGCCAGCAATGCTTTGGGATACAATGAGCAGTTCTTC. Encoded protein: CASNALGYNEQFF. This chain joins TRBV27 and TRBJ2-1; no reliable D call. V was clipped by 7 bases and J by 4 bases, with 11 bases between them. The length of the CDR3 is 13 residues. Per germline, CDR1 MNHEY and CDR2 SMNVEV (reference sequence).